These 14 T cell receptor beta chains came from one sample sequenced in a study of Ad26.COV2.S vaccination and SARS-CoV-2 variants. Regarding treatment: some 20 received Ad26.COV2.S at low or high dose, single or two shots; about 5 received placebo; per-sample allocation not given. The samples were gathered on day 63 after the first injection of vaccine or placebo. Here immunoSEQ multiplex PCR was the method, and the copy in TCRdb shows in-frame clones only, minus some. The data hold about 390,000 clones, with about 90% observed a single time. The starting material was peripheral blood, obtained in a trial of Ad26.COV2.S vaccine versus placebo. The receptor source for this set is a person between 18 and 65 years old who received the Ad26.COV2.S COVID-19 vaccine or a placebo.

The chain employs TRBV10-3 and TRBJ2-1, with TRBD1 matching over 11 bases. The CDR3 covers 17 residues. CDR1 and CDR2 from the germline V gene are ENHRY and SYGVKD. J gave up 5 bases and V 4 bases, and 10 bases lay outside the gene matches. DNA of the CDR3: TGTGCCATCAGTGCTCCCCGGGGACAGGGGGGAAACAATGAGCAGTTCTTC. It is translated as CAISAPRGQGGNNEQFF.

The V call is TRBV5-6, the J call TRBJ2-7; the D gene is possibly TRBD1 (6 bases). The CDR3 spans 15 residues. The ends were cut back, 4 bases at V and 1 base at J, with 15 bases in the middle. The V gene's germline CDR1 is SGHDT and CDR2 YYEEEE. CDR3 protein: CASSLGQPYSYEQYF. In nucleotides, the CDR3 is TGTGCCAGCAGCCTTGGACAGCCTTATTCCTACGAGCAGTACTTC.

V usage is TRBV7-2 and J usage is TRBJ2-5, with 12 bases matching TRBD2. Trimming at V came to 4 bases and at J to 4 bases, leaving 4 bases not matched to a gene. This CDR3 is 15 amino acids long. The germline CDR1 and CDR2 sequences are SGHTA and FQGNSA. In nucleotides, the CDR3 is TGTGCCAGCAGCTCACTAGCGGGGGGAGTAGAGACCCAGTACTTC. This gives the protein CASSSLAGGVETQYF.

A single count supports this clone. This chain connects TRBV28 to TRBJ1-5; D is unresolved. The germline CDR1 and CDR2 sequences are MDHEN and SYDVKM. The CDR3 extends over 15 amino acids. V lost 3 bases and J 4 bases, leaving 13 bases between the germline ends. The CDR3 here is CASSFPQLGNQPQHF. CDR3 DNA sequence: TGTGCCAGCAGTTTTCCCCAGCTAGGAAATCAGCCCCAGCATTTT.

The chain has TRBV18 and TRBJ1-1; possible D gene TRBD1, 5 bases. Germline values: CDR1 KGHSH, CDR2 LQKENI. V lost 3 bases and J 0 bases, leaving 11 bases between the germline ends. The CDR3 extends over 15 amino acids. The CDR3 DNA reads TGTGCCAGCTCACCGCTGGGGGGATTGAACACTGAAGCTTTCTTT. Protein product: CASSPLGGLNTEAFF.

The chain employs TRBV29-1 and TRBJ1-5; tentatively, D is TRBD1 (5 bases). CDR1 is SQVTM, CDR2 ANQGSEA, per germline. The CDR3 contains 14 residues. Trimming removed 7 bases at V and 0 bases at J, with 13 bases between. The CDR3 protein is CSGHRQTSNQPQHF. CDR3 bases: TGCAGCGGTCATCGACAGACTAGCAATCAGCCCCAGCATTTT.

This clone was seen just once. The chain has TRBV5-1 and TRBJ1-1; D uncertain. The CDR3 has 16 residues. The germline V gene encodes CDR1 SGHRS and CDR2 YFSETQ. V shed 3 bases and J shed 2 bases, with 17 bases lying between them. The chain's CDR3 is CASSSTPTGRNTEAFF. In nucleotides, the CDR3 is TGCGCCAGCAGCTCCACGCCAACCGGAAGAAACACTGAAGCTTTCTTT.

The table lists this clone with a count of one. The CDR3 nucleotides are TGTGCCAGCAGCTCCGGGACAGGGGGCGGTCTGTACTACAATGAGCAGTTCTTC. As protein: CASSSGTGGGLYYNEQFF. The gene calls are TRBV5-4 and TRBJ2-1; 12 bases are a match to TRBD1. The CDR3 extends over 18 amino acids. The V gene end was trimmed by 3 bases and the J gene end by 3 bases; junction bases not matched to a gene: 10. Germline CDR1 SGHNT, CDR2 YYREEE (reference sequence).

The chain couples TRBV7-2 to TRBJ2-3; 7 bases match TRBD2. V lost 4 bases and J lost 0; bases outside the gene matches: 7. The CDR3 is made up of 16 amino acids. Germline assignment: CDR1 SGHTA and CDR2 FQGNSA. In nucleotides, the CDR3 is TGTGCCAGCAGCTCACAAGGGACTACTAGCACAGATACGCAGTATTTT. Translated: CASSSQGTTSTDTQYF.

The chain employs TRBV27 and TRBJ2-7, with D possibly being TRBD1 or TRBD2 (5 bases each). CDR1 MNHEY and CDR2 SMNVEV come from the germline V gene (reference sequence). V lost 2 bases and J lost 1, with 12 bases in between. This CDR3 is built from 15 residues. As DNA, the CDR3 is TGTGCCAGCAGTTTAGTCGGGACCTCTTCCTACGAGCAGTACTTC. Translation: CASSLVGTSSYEQYF.

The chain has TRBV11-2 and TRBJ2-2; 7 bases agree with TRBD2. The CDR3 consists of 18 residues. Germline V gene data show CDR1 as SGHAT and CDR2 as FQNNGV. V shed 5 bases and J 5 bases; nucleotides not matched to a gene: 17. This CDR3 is CASSPSAIGLVVTGELFF. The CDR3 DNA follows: TGTGCCAGCAGCCCGAGTGCGATCGGACTAGTAGTAACCGGGGAGCTGTTTTTT. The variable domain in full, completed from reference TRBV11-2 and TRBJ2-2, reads EAGVAQSPRYKIIEKRQSVAFWCNPISGHATLYWYQQILGQGPKLLIQFQNNGVVDDSQLPKDRFSAERLKGVDSTLKIQPAKLEDSAVYLCASSPSAIGLVVTGELFFGEGSRLTVL.

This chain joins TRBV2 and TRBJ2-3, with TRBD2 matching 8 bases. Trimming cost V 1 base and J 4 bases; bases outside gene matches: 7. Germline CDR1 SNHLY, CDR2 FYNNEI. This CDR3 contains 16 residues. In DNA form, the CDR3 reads TGTGCCAGCAGTGAAGATTCCGGGGGGGCCTCAGATACGCAGTATTTT. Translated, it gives CASSEDSGGASDTQYF.

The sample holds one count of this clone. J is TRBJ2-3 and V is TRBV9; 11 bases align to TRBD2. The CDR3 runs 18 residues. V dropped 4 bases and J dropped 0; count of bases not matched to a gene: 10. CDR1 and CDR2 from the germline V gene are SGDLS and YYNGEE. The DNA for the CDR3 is TGTGCCAGCAGCTACCTAGCGGGGGGCCCGACTAGCACAGATACGCAGTATTTT. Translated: CASSYLAGGPTSTDTQYF. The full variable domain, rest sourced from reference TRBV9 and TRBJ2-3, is DSGVTQTPKHLITATGQRVTLRCSPRSGDLSVYWYQQSLDQGLQFLIQYYNGEERAKGNILERFSAQQFPDLHSELNLSSLELGDSALYFCASSYLAGGPTSTDTQYFGPGTRLTVL.

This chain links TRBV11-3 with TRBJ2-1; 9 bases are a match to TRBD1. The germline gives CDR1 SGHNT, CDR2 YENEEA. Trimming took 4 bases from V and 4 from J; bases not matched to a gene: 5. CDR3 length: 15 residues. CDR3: CASSSGQGTYNEQFF. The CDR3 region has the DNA TGTGCCAGCAGCTCCGGACAGGGGACGTACAATGAGCAGTTCTTC.